The clone carrying this TCR beta chain was seen a few times. The target antigen is unknown. This sample stems from a study of T-cell reconstitution after alpha-beta-depleted transplantation in children. Looked up from germline, CDR1 is SGHRS and CDR2 is YFSETQ. CDR3 size: 17 residues. Between the trimmed V and J ends, which lost 1 base and 4 bases, there was a span of 21 bases. Study conclusions and caveats: When one year had passed after transplant, most T-cell counts and diversity came from newly produced T cells.

This sample's TCRbeta library carried unique molecular identifier barcodes. TCRdb recomputed calls from the PCR reads with MiXCR, one row per CDR3 protein. The table records roughly 74,000 distinct CDR3 sequences, 15% to 20% of them present only once. This chain joins TRBV5-1 and TRBJ2-7; D possibly uses TRBD1 or TRBD2 (6 bases each). Sequenced material: PBMCs, mostly from graft donor cells, taken 360 days after TCRalphabeta/CD19-depleted stem cell transplant. The clonotype originates from a male patient between 2 and 15 years old who had a stem cell transplant for acute lymphoblastic leukemia, so the T cells may come from the graft donor. The CDR3, as DNA: TGCGCCAGCAGCTTGTTTGCATCGGGGGCTTATAAGTACGAGCAGTACTTC. Encoded protein: CASSLFASGAYKYEQYF.